This TCR beta chain was recovered during a study of blood T cell repertoires in COVID-19. TCRdb keeps only in-frame clones here, not all; method: immunoSEQ multiplex PCR. This sample has roughly 240,000 clones, with 83% found just once. This CDR3 has 15 residues. Deletions cut 3 bases from V and 5 bases from J, with 14 bases between. The germline V gene has CDR1 KGHSH and CDR2 LQKENI. This chain links TRBV18 with TRBJ1-5; D possibly corresponds to TRBD1 (6 bases). The sample comprised PBMCs or T cells enriched from blood (not recorded which). The sequence derives from a woman aged 40 to 50 who had been exposed to COVID-19. The CDR3 region is CASSPQGSTDQPQHF. CDR3 nucleotide sequence: TGTGCCAGCTCACCGCAGGGGTCGACGGATCAGCCCCAGCATTTT. Full variable domain (outside the CDR3, taken from reference TRBV18 and TRBJ1-5): NAGVMQNPRHLVRRRGQEARLRCSPMKGHSHVYWYRQLPEEGLKFMVYLQKENIIDESGMPKERFSAEFPKEGPSILRIQQVVRGDSAAYFCASSPQGSTDQPQHFGDGTRLSIL.